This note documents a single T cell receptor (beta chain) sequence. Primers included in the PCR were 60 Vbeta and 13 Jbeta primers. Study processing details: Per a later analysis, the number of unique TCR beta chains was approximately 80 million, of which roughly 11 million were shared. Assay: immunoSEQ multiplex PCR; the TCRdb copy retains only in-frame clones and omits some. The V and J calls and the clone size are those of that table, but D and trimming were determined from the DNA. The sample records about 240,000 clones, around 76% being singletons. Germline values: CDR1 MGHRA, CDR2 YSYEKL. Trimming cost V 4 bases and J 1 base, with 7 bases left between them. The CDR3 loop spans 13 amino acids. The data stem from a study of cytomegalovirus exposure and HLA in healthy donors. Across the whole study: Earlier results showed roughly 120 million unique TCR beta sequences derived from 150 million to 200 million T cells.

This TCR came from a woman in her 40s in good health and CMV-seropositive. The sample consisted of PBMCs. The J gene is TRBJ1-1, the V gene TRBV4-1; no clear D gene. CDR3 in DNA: TGCGCCAGCAGCCCTGACAAGAACACTGAAGCTTTCTTT. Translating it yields CASSPDKNTEAFF.